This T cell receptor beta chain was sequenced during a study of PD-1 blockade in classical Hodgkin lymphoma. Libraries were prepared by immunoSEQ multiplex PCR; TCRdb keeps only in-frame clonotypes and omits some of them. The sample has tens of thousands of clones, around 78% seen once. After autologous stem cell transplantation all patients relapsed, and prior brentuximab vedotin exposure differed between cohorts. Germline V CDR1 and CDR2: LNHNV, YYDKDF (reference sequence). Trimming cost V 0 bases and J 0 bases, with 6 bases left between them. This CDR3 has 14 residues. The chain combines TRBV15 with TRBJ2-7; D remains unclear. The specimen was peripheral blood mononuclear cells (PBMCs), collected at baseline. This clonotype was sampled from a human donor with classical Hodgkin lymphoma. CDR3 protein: CATSRDLTSYEQYF. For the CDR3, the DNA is TGTGCCACCAGCAGAGATCTCACCTCCTACGAGCAGTACTTC.